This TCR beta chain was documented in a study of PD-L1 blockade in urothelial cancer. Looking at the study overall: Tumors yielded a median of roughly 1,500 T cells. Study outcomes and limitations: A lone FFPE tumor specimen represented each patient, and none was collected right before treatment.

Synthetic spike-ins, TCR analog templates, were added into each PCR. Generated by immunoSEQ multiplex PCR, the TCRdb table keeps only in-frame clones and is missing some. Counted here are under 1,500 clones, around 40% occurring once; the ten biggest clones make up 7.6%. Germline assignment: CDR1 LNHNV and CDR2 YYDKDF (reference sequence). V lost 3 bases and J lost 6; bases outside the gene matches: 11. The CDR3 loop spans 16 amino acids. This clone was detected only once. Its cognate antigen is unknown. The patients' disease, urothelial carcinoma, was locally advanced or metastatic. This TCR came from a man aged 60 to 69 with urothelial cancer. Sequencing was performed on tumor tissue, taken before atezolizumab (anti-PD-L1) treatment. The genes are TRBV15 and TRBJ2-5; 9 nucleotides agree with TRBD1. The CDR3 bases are TGTGCCACCAGCAGTTACGAACAGGGGGCGTCGAAGACCCAGTACTTC. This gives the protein CATSSYEQGASKTQYF.